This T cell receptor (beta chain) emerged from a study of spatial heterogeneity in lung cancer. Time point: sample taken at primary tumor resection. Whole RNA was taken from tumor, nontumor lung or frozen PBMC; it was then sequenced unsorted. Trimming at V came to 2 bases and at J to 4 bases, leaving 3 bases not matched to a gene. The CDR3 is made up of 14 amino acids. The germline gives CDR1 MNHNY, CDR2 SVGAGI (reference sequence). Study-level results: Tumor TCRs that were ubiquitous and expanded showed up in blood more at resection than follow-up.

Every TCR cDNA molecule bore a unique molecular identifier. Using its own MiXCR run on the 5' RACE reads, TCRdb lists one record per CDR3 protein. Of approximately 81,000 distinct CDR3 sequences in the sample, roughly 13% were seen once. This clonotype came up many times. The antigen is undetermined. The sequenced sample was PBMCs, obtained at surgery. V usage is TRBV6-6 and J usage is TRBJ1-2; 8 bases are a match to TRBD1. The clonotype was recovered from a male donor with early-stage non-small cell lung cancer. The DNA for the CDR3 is TGTGCCAGCAGTTACCGGGGGACAGGCTATGGCTACACCTTC. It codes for CASSYRGTGYGYTF.